The 5 T cell receptor beta chains in this list originate from one sample, sequenced in a study of blood T cell repertoires in COVID-19. The protocol was immunoSEQ multiplex PCR, while the TCRdb copy is restricted to in-frame clones and leaves out a portion. The sample lists some 330,000 clones, roughly 90% occurring once. The sequencing sample was made of peripheral blood. These receptors were taken from a woman between 50 and 59 years old with active or convalescent COVID-19.

This chain joins TRBV7-2 and TRBJ2-2, with unresolved D. The CDR3 extends over 18 amino acids. Deletions cut 0 bases from V and 0 bases from J, with 14 bases between. Germline V gives CDR1 SGHTA, CDR2 FQGNSA. CDR3 DNA: TGTGCCAGCAGCTTAGCGGCATTGAGACTGACGAACACCGGGGAGCTGTTTTTT. This gives the protein CASSLAALRLTNTGELFF.

The rearrangement links TRBV4-1 to TRBJ1-2, with a tentative D call TRBD1 (6 bases). V was shortened by 1 base and J by 5 bases, with 14 bases between the two germline ends. CDR1 and CDR2 (germline): MGHRA, YSYEKL. The CDR3 length is 15 residues. The CDR3 coding sequence is TGCGCCAGCAGCCAAGGCCCTGGACAGACTTATGGCTACACCTTC. Translation gives CASSQGPGQTYGYTF.

V and J are TRBV18 and TRBJ1-2, with 7 bases that match TRBD1. Germline CDR1 KGHSH, CDR2 LQKENI. The CDR3 spans 17 residues. Germline trimming cut 2 bases from V and 3 bases from J; bases unmatched to any gene: 12. Here the CDR3 reads CASSPKRTGRLDYGYTF. The CDR3 region has the DNA TGTGCCAGCTCACCAAAAAGGACAGGCAGGTTGGACTATGGCTACACCTTC.

The chain links TRBV5-1 to TRBJ2-3; maybe TRBD2 (6 bases). The CDR3 totals 15 residues. The germline gives CDR1 SGHRS, CDR2 YFSETQ. V was clipped by 2 bases and J by 5 bases, with 15 bases between them. The CDR3 DNA reads as TGCGCCAGCAGCTTCCGGGACTCCCCCCTAGATACGCAGTATTTT. Translation gives CASSFRDSPLDTQYF.

J is TRBJ2-3 and V is TRBV10-3; D remains ambiguous. This CDR3 is 13 amino acids long. Trimming stripped 5 bases from V and 2 bases from J, with 8 bases between. The germline V gene encodes CDR1 ENHRY and CDR2 SYGVKD. CDR3 region: CAISIYLTDTQYF. CDR3 bases: TGTGCCATCAGTATCTACCTCACAGATACGCAGTATTTT.